This T cell receptor (beta chain) was identified during a study of T-cell reconstitution after alpha-beta-depleted transplantation in children. Unique molecular identifiers featured in how the TCRbeta library was prepared. TCRdb itself ran the PCR reads through MiXCR, one entry per CDR3 protein. The sample lists just under 250,000 distinct CDR3 sequences; roughly 26% were seen once. Germline V gene data show CDR1 as MGHRA and CDR2 as YSYEKL. There are 18 residues in the CDR3. The V and J ends lost 3 bases and 4 bases respectively, with 21 bases between them. This chain uses TRBV4-1 with TRBJ2-2; the D gene is possibly TRBD1 (6 bases). The sequence came from a girl under 10 years old with Fanconi anemia, due to receive a stem cell transplant. The sequences come from PBMCs, collected before TCRalphabeta/CD19-depleted stem cell transplant. CDR3 sequence reads: CASSHQTGWQPGTGELFF. DNA of the CDR3: TGCGCCAGCAGCCATCAAACAGGGTGGCAACCGGGCACCGGGGAGCTGTTTTTT.